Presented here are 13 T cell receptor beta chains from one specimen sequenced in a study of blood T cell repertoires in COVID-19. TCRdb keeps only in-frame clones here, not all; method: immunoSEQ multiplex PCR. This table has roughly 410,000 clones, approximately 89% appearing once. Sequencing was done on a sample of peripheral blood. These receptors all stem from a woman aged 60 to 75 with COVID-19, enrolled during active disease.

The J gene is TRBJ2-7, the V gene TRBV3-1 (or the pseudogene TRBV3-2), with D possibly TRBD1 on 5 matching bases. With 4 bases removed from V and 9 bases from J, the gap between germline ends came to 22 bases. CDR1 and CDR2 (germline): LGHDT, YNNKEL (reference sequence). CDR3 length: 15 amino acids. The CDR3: CASSPVGGAYLWQYF. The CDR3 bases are TGTGCCAGCAGCCCCGTTGGTGGGGCATATCTCTGGCAGTACTTC.

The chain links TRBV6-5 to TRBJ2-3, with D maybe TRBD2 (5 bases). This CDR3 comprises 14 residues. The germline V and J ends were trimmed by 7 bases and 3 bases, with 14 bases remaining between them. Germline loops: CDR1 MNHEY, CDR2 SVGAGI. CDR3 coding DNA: TGTGCCAGCAAAGTCTCGCGGAGGACAGATACGCAGTATTTT. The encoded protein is CASKVSRRTDTQYF.

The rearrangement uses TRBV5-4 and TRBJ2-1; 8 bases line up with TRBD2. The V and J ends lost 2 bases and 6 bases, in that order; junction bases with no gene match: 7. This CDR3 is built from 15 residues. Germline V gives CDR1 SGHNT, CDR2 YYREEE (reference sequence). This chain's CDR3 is CASSFGAGGRNEQFF. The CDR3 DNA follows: TGTGCCAGCAGCTTTGGCGCGGGGGGTCGCAATGAGCAGTTCTTC.

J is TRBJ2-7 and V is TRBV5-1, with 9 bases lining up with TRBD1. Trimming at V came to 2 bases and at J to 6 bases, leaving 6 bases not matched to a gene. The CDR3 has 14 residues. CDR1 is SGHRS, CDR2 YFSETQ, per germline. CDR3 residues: CASSFRDRAIEQYF. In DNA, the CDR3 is TGCGCCAGCAGCTTTCGGGACAGGGCTATCGAGCAGTACTTC.

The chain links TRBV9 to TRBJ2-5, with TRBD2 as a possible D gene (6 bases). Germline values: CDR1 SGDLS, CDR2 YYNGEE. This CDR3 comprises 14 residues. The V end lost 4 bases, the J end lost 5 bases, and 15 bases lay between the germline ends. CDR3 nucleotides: TGTGCCAGCAGCCCGGGGGTGGGATTTGAGACCCAGTACTTC. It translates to CASSPGVGFETQYF.

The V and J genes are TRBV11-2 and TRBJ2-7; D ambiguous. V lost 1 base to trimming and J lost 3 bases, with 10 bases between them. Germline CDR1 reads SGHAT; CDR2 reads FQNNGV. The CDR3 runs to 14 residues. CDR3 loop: CASSLGPQLYEQYF. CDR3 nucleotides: TGTGCCAGCAGCTTAGGTCCTCAACTCTACGAGCAGTACTTC.

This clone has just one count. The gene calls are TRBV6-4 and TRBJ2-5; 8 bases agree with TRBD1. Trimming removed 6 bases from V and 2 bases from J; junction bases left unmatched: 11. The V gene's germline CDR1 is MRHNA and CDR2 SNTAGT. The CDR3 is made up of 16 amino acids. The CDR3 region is CASRRTGSRIQETQYF. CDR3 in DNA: TGTGCCAGCAGGAGGACAGGGTCAAGAATTCAAGAGACCCAGTACTTC.

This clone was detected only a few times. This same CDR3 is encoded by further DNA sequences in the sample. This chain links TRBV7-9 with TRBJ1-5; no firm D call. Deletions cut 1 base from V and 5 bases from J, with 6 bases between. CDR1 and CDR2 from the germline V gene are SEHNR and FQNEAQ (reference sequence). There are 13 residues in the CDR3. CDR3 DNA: TGTGCCAGCAGCTTAGTGGGAGATCAGCCCCAGCATTTT. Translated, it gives CASSLVGDQPQHF.

CDR3 residues: CASSLGQGAEVAFF. In DNA form, the CDR3 reads TGTGCCAGCAGTTTGGGACAGGGGGCGGAAGTAGCTTTCTTT. The genes are TRBV28 and TRBJ1-1; TRBD1 aligns across 12 bases. V was clipped by 3 bases and J by 10 bases; unmatched bases: 6. Germline CDR1 MDHEN, CDR2 SYDVKM. The CDR3 runs to 14 residues.

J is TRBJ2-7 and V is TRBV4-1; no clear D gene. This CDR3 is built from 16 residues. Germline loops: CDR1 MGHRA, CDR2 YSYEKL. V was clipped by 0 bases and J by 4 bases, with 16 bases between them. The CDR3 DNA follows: TGCGCCAGCAGCCAAGATGGCGGTTCGCAGAGGTACGAGCAGTACTTC. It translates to CASSQDGGSQRYEQYF.

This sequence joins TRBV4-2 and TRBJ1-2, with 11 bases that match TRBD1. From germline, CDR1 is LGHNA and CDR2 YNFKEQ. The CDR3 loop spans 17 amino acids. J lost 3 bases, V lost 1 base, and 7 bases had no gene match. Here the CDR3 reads CASSQGPGTGGYYGYTF. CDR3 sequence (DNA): TGTGCCAGCAGCCAAGGCCCCGGGACAGGGGGTTACTATGGCTACACCTTC.

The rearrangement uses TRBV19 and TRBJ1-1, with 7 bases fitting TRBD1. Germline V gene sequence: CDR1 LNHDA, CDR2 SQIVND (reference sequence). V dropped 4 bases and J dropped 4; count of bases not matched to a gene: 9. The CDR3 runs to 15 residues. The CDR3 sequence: CASSTPQGGRTEAFF. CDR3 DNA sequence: TGTGCCAGTAGTACCCCGCAGGGGGGTCGCACTGAAGCTTTCTTT.

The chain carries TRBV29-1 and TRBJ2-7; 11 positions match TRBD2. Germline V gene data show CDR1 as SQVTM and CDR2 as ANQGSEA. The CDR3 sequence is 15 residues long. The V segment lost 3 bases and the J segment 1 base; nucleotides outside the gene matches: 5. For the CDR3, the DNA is TGCAGCGTTGAGCGGCTAGCGGGGGGTTCCTACGAGCAGTACTTC. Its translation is CSVERLAGGSYEQYF.